Listed below are T cell receptor beta chains from one sample, sequenced in a study of blood T cell repertoires in COVID-19. Measured with immunoSEQ multiplex PCR; TCRdb has only the in-frame clones, and not every one. The profile covers tens of thousands of clones, with under 85% appearing a single time and approximately 3.4% taken by the ten largest. The sequenced sample was peripheral blood. The receptors were sampled from a woman of 80 years or more with acute or convalescent COVID-19. Each CDR3 is given with its conserved first and last residue. D genes are given only for firm matches.

v_call	d_call	j_call	cdr3_aa
TRBV27	.	TRBJ2-3	CASSFQAGWVDTQYF
TRBV6-6	TRBD1	TRBJ1-2	CASSYGTGILGGYTF
TRBV5-1	TRBD2	TRBJ2-3	CASQPGGTSTDTQYF
TRBV14	TRBD1	TRBJ2-7	CASRQGQGREQYF
TRBV2	.	TRBJ1-3	CASSAGSSGNTIYF
TRBV2	TRBD1	TRBJ2-7	CASRMAPGTGGPHEQYF
TRBV5-1	TRBD1	TRBJ2-7	CASNPTGVDEQYF
TRBV30	.	TRBJ1-5	CAWSWQGLSNQPQHF
TRBV19	TRBD2	TRBJ2-3	CASSTSAGLTSTDTQYF
TRBV2	.	TRBJ2-4	CASSERVSENIQYF
TRBV28	TRBD1	TRBJ2-7	CASSSHRTGQRYEQYF